Listed below are T cell receptor beta chains from one sample, sequenced in a study of T-cell reconstitution after alpha-beta-depleted transplantation in children. One entry per CDR3 protein, called by TCRdb with MiXCR from the PCR reads. The table records hundreds of thousands of distinct CDR3 sequences, roughly 15% of them present only once. The sample in question was PBMCs from the stem cell graft donor, obtained from the stem cell graft. The receptors originated from a human donor who donated a stem cell graft to a child with acute myeloid leukemia. Both conserved end residues are part of each CDR3. A D gene is named only where the DNA matches it firmly. Clone size is given for some rows only: seen once, a few or many times, or a class if the clone is expanded.

V	D	J	size	CDR3	DNA
TRBV27	TRBD2	TRBJ2-3	-	CASSSRRGSTDTQYF	TGTGCCAGCAGTTCTCGGCGGGGGAGCACAGATACGCAGTATTTT
TRBV7-9	-	TRBJ2-2	-	CALQMNTGELFF	TGTGCCCTACAGATGAACACCGGGGAGCTGTTTTTT
TRBV20-1	TRBD2	TRBJ2-5	-	CSARSIAGDQETQYF	TGCAGTGCTAGATCTATAGCGGGGGACCAAGAGACCCAGTACTTC
TRBV15	-	TRBJ1-2	many	CATSGSDGYTF	TGTGCCACCAGCGGCAGCGATGGCTACACCTTC
TRBV6-1	-	TRBJ2-3	few	CASSLRRESFDTQYF	TGTGCCAGCAGTCTTCGGAGGGAGTCTTTCGATACGCAGTATTTT
TRBV4-1	-	TRBJ1-5	-	CAGSQVAGNQPQHF	TGCGCCGGCAGCCAAGTTGCGGGCAATCAGCCCCAGCATTTT
TRBV15	-	TRBJ1-1	many	CATSRFKRGNTEAFF	TGTGCCACCAGCAGATTCAAGCGTGGGAACACTGAAGCTTTCTTT
TRBV25-1	-	TRBJ2-2	few	CASSKPGALVNDNGELFF	TGTGCCAGCTCCAAACCAGGGGCCCTGGTCAATGACAACGGGGAGCTGTTTTTT
TRBV20-1	-	TRBJ2-7	many	CSVRRGGDKGYEQYF	TGCAGTGTCAGGCGGGGCGGGGACAAGGGCTACGAGCAGTACTTC
TRBV20-1	-	TRBJ2-1	many	CSRRAYNEQFF	TGCAGCCGTCGTGCCTACAATGAGCAGTTCTTC
TRBV5-1	TRBD2	TRBJ2-1	few	CASSSLGTSGHEQFF	TGCGCCAGCAGCTCCCTCGGGACTAGCGGGCATGAGCAGTTCTTC
TRBV20-1	TRBD2	TRBJ2-3	few	CSAPTPGGQTDTQYF	TGCAGTGCCCCTACCCCGGGGGGGCAGACAGATACGCAGTATTTT
TRBV24-1	-	TRBJ2-2	-	CATSVLSGELFF	TGTGCCACCAGTGTCCTTTCCGGGGAGCTGTTTTTT
TRBV7-9	-	TRBJ1-1	many	CASSPGTHNLGTEAFF	TGTGCCAGCAGCCCCGGGACCCATAACCTGGGCACTGAAGCTTTCTTT
TRBV6-1	TRBD1	TRBJ2-5	-	CASSVLMDRKEQETQYF	TGTGCCAGCAGTGTTCTAATGGACAGGAAAGAACAAGAGACCCAGTACTTC
TRBV20-1	TRBD1	TRBJ1-5	few	CSASSVRGYQPQHF	TGCAGTGCTAGTTCGGTCAGGGGGTATCAGCCCCAGCATTTT
TRBV20-1	TRBD1	TRBJ2-5	many	CSARIITGTGELETQYF	TGCAGTGCTAGAATTATAACCGGGACAGGGGAATTAGAGACCCAGTACTTC
TRBV5-5	TRBD2	TRBJ2-2	few	CASLREGSLTGELFF	TGTGCCAGCTTGAGGGAGGGGTCCCTCACCGGGGAGCTGTTTTTT
TRBV20-1	-	TRBJ1-1	few	CSARGAPLNTEAFF	TGCAGTGCTAGAGGGGCCCCCTTGAACACTGAAGCTTTCTTT
TRBV18	-	TRBJ1-2	-	CASSPPLRTDIYGYTF	TGTGCCAGCTCACCACCGCTCCGGACAGACATCTATGGCTACACCTTC
TRBV5-1	-	TRBJ2-1	-	CASSPSSAYNEQFF	TGCGCCAGCAGCCCCTCTAGCGCCTACAATGAGCAGTTCTTC
TRBV20-1	-	TRBJ1-6	few	CSAGRTDSPLHF	TGCAGTGCAGGGAGGACTGATTCACCCCTCCACTTT
TRBV20-1	-	TRBJ2-5	many	CSARGSAGETQYF	TGCAGTGCTAGAGGGTCGGCGGGAGAGACCCAGTACTTC
TRBV20-1	TRBD1	TRBJ1-2	-	CCARAKNQGTANYGYTF	TGCTGTGCTAGAGCCAAAAACCAGGGGACAGCTAACTATGGCTACACCTTC
TRBV4-2	-	TRBJ2-3	-	CASSQEKGLGGGLDTQYF	TGTGCCAGCAGCCAAGAGAAGGGACTGGGGGGGGGCCTTGATACGCAGTATTTT
TRBV20-1	-	TRBJ2-1	many	CSASKAGSSYNEQFF	TGCAGTGCTAGTAAGGCTGGGAGCTCCTACAATGAGCAGTTCTTC
TRBV20-1	TRBD2	TRBJ2-3	few	CSARVPQRGGEDTQYF	TGCAGTGCTAGAGTCCCTCAGCGGGGGGGCGAGGATACGCAGTATTTT
TRBV14	TRBD1	TRBJ2-5	-	CASSRRLSGTGYPETQYF	TGTGCCAGCAGCCGTAGACTATCCGGGACAGGGTATCCGGAGACCCAGTACTTC